Sequencing of this TCR beta chain was carried out in a study of T-cell memory formation after mild COVID-19. General observations from the study: The authors did not confirm SARS-CoV-2 specificity of second-wave clones peaking day 37. Detection of some responders pre-infection suggested pre-existing cross-reactive memory T cells participated. CD4+ clones that contracted lay mainly in CM and EM; CD8+ ones lay in EMRA.

In the case of this clonotype: What it recognizes is unknown.

Trimming at V came to 8 bases and at J to 3 bases, leaving 15 bases not matched to a gene. The CDR3 spans 17 residues. The germline V gene has CDR1 SEHNR and CDR2 FQNEAQ (reference sequence). Barcoded TCR alpha and TCR beta cDNA libraries with UMIs came from 5'RACE using constant-segment primers. TCRdb itself ran the 5' RACE reads through MiXCR, one entry per CDR3 protein. This table holds about half a million distinct CDR3 sequences, around a sixth found once. Sequenced material: PBMCs or a T cell subset sorted from them (not recorded which). This clonotype was obtained from an adult woman who had mild COVID-19 (a few samples of this study predate the infection). Cell type and time point are not known. The chain recombines TRBV7-9 with TRBJ2-3, with TRBD2 identical over 9 bases. The CDR3 protein is CASVQGGRARGTDTQYF. CDR3 DNA sequence: TGTGCCAGCGTCCAGGGCGGGAGGGCCCGGGGGACAGATACGCAGTATTTT.